This paragraph covers one T cell receptor (beta chain) sequence. Its antigen remains undetermined. It has no much larger one-base neighbor in the sample; base qualities were not kept. The run used an Illumina HiSeq 1500. The public reads were reanalyzed by TCRdb: fastp trimming at Q25, MiXCR alignment, in-frame beta chains only. Entries that share a CDR3 protein sequence are merged under the most common genes and DNA. The sample table holds about 740,000 distinct CDR3 sequences, of which less than 40% were seen once. Of the sample, 2.8% is held by the ten largest clones. The sample originates from a study of T cell repertoires in cytomegalovirus infection (dated by TCRdb to about 2019). Context from the whole study: Donor HLA type was relevant to the analysis, because carriage of CMV infection together with the matching HLA type was indicated by public TCR beta signatures. General conclusions and limits of the study: Carriers of CMV infection plus the relevant HLA type were discriminated by the cumulative frequency of public TCR beta family members in the study cohort and in an independent 352-donor cohort. The ex vivo response was dominated by HLA-C-restricted CMV-specific TCR beta clonotypes, and the single most frequent clonotype in two of eight donors was supplied by these HLA-C-restricted clonotypes.

For CDR1 and CDR2, the germline V gene (reference sequence) lists GTSNPN and SVGIG. Measured from the cysteine to the phenylalanine, the CDR3 is 14 residues long. Only the CDR3 DNA is retained, 42 bases long and in frame from the first base. V has 7 bases trimmed and J has 7 bases trimmed; junction bases matching no gene number 10. Sequenced input: PBMCs. This TCR came from a human donor in good health (CMV status not recorded). Some clones in this sample may be carry-over from other donors' samples. The sequence links TRBV30 to TRBJ1-6; TRBD1 matches 7 bases in the middle. CDR3 protein: CALAPGQPNSPLHF. At the DNA level, the sequence is TGTGCCTTGGCACCGGGACAGCCAAATTCACCCCTCCACTTT.